These 18 T cell receptor beta chains came from one sample sequenced in a study of beta chain features in type 1 diabetes. As every portion of the isolated RNA was reverse transcribed, the sequencing read expressed TCRB transcripts. Clones were sequenced by immunoSEQ multiplex PCR, and TCRdb holds only the in-frame ones, with some missing. The sample contains tens of thousands of clones, roughly 56% of which appear only once. Sequencing used Tregs from blood. These receptors were obtained from a woman aged 18-35 years in good health.

The chain combines TRBV7-9 with TRBJ2-1, with TRBD2 identical over 13 bases. CDR3 length equals 15 residues. J lost 8 bases, V lost 5 bases, and 6 bases had no gene match. Germline-derived CDR1 and CDR2 are SEHNR and FQNEAQ (reference sequence). The CDR3 is CASSLGTSGTDEQFF. The CDR3 DNA is TGTGCCAGCAGCCTCGGGACTAGCGGGACCGATGAGCAGTTCTTC.

The V and J genes are TRBV30 and TRBJ1-1; 8 bases match TRBD1. The germline V gene encodes CDR1 GTSNPN and CDR2 SVGIG (reference sequence). This CDR3 has 14 amino acids. V dropped 8 bases and J dropped 0; count of bases not matched to a gene: 8. CDR3 sequence reads: CARVRQGMNTEAFF. DNA for the CDR3: TGTGCCCGAGTTCGACAGGGGATGAACACTGAAGCTTTCTTT.

The rearrangement links TRBV7-9 to TRBJ2-4; 7 bases match TRBD1. Germline V lookup: CDR1 SEHNR, CDR2 FQNEAQ (reference sequence). V gave up 6 bases and J gave up 7 bases; unmatched junction bases: 6. The CDR3 length is 13 residues. As DNA, the CDR3 is TGTGCCAGCAGTTCGGTGACAGGGAACATTCAGTACTTC. Translating gives CASSSVTGNIQYF.

There are a few counts of this clone. This sequence joins TRBV18 and TRBJ1-4, with 7 bases aligning to TRBD1. The V gene's germline CDR1 is KGHSH and CDR2 LQKENI. The CDR3 contains 17 residues. The J segment lost 6 bases and the V segment lost 3 bases, leaving 13 bases of the junction unmatched. CDR3 sequence reads: CASSPRTGRSFDEKLFF. CDR3 in DNA: TGTGCCAGCTCACCGAGGACAGGACGTTCCTTTGATGAAAAACTGTTTTTT.

V and J are TRBV6-5 and TRBJ2-5; tentative D call: TRBD1 (6 bases). Germline V gene sequence: CDR1 MNHEY, CDR2 SVGAGI. This CDR3 region has 15 residues. The ends were cut back, 0 bases at V and 1 base at J, with 9 bases in the middle. In nucleotides, the CDR3 is TGTGCCAGCAGTTACTCAGGACAGATCCAAGAGACCCAGTACTTC. Its translation is CASSYSGQIQETQYF.

This chain connects TRBV30 to TRBJ1-3, with TRBD1 matching over 8 bases. The CDR3 is 15 residues long. V was pared by 4 bases and J by 3 bases, with 8 bases of the junction left unmatched. CDR1 is GTSNPN, CDR2 SVGIG, per germline (reference sequence). The CDR3 DNA reads as TGTGCCTGGACGGGCGGACAGGGCAGTGGAAACACCATATATTTT. It is translated as CAWTGGQGSGNTIYF.

The genes are TRBV30 and TRBJ2-2; possible D gene TRBD1, 5 bases. The CDR3 runs 15 residues. Trimming left V 2 bases short and J 2 bases short, with 12 bases between. CDR1 GTSNPN and CDR2 SVGIG come from the germline V gene (reference sequence). The CDR3 DNA reads TGTGCCTGGAGTCATAGGCAGGGTAACACCGGGGAGCTGTTTTTT. It codes for CAWSHRQGNTGELFF.

This clone was seen a single time. The chain recombines TRBV19 with TRBJ2-7, with 9 positions matching TRBD1. Trimming removed 3 bases from V and 2 bases from J; junction bases left unmatched: 8. Germline values: CDR1 LNHDA, CDR2 SQIVND (reference sequence). The CDR3 contains 16 residues. The CDR3 loop reads CASSITGTGFTYEQYF. In DNA, the CDR3 is TGTGCCAGTAGTATTACCGGGACAGGGTTTACCTACGAGCAGTACTTC.

The V and J genes are TRBV5-4 and TRBJ2-3; 8 bases line up with TRBD1. Germline values: CDR1 SGHNT, CDR2 YYREEE (reference sequence). V dropped 4 bases and J dropped 6; count of bases not matched to a gene: 10. The CDR3 runs 15 residues. DNA of the CDR3: TGTGCCAGCAGCCCCACAGGCAGGGGGCCGGATACGCAGTATTTT. It yields the protein CASSPTGRGPDTQYF.

The chain has TRBV6-6 and TRBJ2-1; weak D call: TRBD1 (6 bases). The CDR3 is made up of 12 amino acids. Per germline, CDR1 MNHNY and CDR2 SVGAGI (reference sequence). V gave up 6 bases and J gave up 9 bases, with 12 bases separating them. DNA of the CDR3: TGTGCCAGCAGGTTAGAAGGGGGTGAGCAGTTCTTC. Protein sequence: CASRLEGGEQFF.

The chain joins TRBV7-9 to TRBJ2-7, with D unclear. The CDR3 is 16 residues long. V was shortened by 5 bases and J by 4 bases, with 21 bases between the two germline ends. Looked up from germline, CDR1 is SEHNR and CDR2 is FQNEAQ (reference sequence). The CDR3 region has the DNA TGTGCCAGCAGCCCGGTGAGAATTAGAGGAAGATACGAGCAGTACTTC. It encodes CASSPVRIRGRYEQYF.

The chain joins TRBV7-2 to TRBJ1-2; possibly TRBD1 for D (6 bases). The CDR3 runs to 15 residues. Germline assignment: CDR1 SGHTA and CDR2 FQGNSA. With 5 bases removed from V and 4 bases from J, the gap between germline ends came to 17 bases. The DNA for the CDR3 is TGTGCCAGCAGCCCGAGACAGGCGTGGGTCTATGGCTACACCTTC. Its translation is CASSPRQAWVYGYTF.

The J gene is TRBJ2-1, the V gene TRBV7-6; 9 positions agree with TRBD2. CDR1 and CDR2 (germline): SGHVS, FNYEAQ. The CDR3 sequence is 17 residues long. The junction had 6 bases not matched to a gene; V was cut back by 3 bases and J by 0 bases. CDR3 amino acids: CASSFWDSGSSYNEQFF. The CDR3 region has the DNA TGTGCCAGCAGCTTTTGGGATAGCGGGAGCTCCTACAATGAGCAGTTCTTC. The whole variable domain, remainder taken from reference TRBV7-6 and TRBJ2-1, is GAGVSQSPRYKVTKRGQDVALRCDPISGHVSLYWYRQALGQGPEFLTYFNYEAQQDKSGLPNDRFSAERPEGSISTLTIQRTEQRDSAMYRCASSFWDSGSSYNEQFFGPGTRLTVL.

This chain links TRBV7-9 with TRBJ2-1; TRBD2 matches at 11 bases. CDR3 size: 17 residues. V trimming: 2 bases; J trimming: 8 bases; junction bases outside the gene matches: 11. Germline V gene data show CDR1 as SEHNR and CDR2 as FQNEAQ (reference sequence). The CDR3 region has the DNA TGTGCCAGCAGCTTATTGGCTTCACTAGCGGGAGTATATGAGCAGTTCTTC. Its translation: CASSLLASLAGVYEQFF. Combining the CDR3 with reference TRBV7-9 and TRBJ2-1 gives the whole variable domain DTGVSQNPRHKITKRGQNVTFRCDPISEHNRLYWYRQTLGQGPEFLTYFQNEAQLEKSRLLSDRFSAERPKGSFSTLEIQRTEQGDSAMYLCASSLLASLAGVYEQFFGPGTRLTVL.

The J gene is TRBJ2-4, the V gene TRBV6-1, with TRBD2 matching 9 bases. The CDR3 consists of 17 residues. From germline, CDR1 is MNHNS and CDR2 SASEGT. The V segment lost 0 bases and the J segment 2 bases; nucleotides outside the gene matches: 5. The chain's CDR3 is CASSEALAGGTKNIQYF. In nucleotides, the CDR3 is TGTGCCAGCAGTGAAGCGCTGGCGGGAGGGACCAAAAACATTCAGTACTTC.

The chain is built from TRBV2 and TRBJ2-1; 11 nucleotides agree with TRBD2. This CDR3 is built from 16 residues. The V gene's germline CDR1 is SNHLY and CDR2 FYNNEI. The trim removed 0 bases at V and 12 bases at J, leaving 10 bases unmatched. This chain's CDR3 is CASSEARLAGGGGQFF. DNA of the CDR3: TGTGCCAGCAGTGAAGCCCGGCTAGCGGGAGGAGGGGGGCAGTTCTTC.

J is TRBJ2-1 and V is TRBV4-1, with 9 bases lining up with TRBD2. Trimming removed 1 base from V and 4 bases from J; junction bases left unmatched: 11. Germline loops: CDR1 MGHRA, CDR2 YSYEKL. The CDR3 has 18 residues. For the CDR3, the DNA is TGCGCCAGCAGCCAAGGGGGGGCTAGCGGGATTAGGTACAATGAGCAGTTCTTC. The encoded protein is CASSQGGASGIRYNEQFF.

The CDR3 bases are TGTGCCAGCAGTTTAATTTCAGGGATCTCCCATGGCTACACCTTC. This codes for CASSLISGISHGYTF. V usage is TRBV28 and J usage is TRBJ1-2; possibly TRBD1 for D (5 bases). Trimming removed 2 bases at V and 6 bases at J, with 16 bases between. This CDR3 comprises 15 residues. Germline CDR1 reads MDHEN; CDR2 reads SYDVKM.